The present TCR beta chain was sequenced within a study of shared clonotypes between healthy human individuals (dated by TCRdb to between 2020 and 2021). For context, the study as a whole: The cohort comprised two women and a few men aged 18 to 49 years. To estimate repertoire size and how much clonotype sharing occurs between individuals, the study deeply sequenced the blood TCR repertoires of roughly 5 healthy adults. Each donor's leukapheresis produced roughly between roughly 0.94 and 9.5 billion PBMCs. To increase sequencing depth and limit assay-specific biases, different laboratories used diverse techniques to prepare libraries and sequence TCR repertoires. For each donor, three plates each were used for CD4 naive and CD4 memory, two plates were used for CD8 naive, and one plate was used for CD8 memory.

V and J are truncated by 1 base and 4 bases respectively, leaving an intervening sequence of 10 bases. CDR1 and CDR2 are read off the germline V gene as SGHDN and FVKESK. From its cysteine to its phenylalanine, the CDR3 spans 14 amino acids. The only DNA kept is the CDR3, 42 bases in frame from the first base. Healthy HIV-negative adults with no recently reported acute infections or vaccinations were included as donors. All donors were Caucasian adults living in Nashville, Tennessee, USA. CD4+ T cells were enriched by magnetic negative selection; naive cells were then positively selected on CD45RA, and the negative fraction formed the memory subset. Blood was collected by leukapheresis, and PBMCs were isolated by Ficoll-Histopaque density gradient centrifugation and then cryopreserved in liquid nitrogen vapor phase. Analytical flow cytometry was used to check the purity and quantity of every magnetically sorted T cell population. Each sorted fraction had its genomic DNA isolated and then quantified by UV absorbance on a Nanodrop 2000c.

Overall results and qualifications from the work: Larger estimated clonotype richness was generally found for naive subsets than for memory subsets. Because the study included only a small number of donors, the genetic and exposure-history diversity represented was limited. Incomplete sequencing was indicated by rarefaction of sorted-subset datasets, despite the large sequencing depth. Sampling was restricted to blood, and TCR repertoires in tissue are likely to differ from TCR repertoires in blood. Pairwise subsampling indicated that sequencing depth was expected to affect the degree of clonotype sharing among donors. Clonotypes shared by all four sorted-subset donors showed higher generation probabilities than non-shared clonotypes. When several donors were compared, the shared fraction of clonotypes was 5% to 6.5% for naive CD4, 3.5% for naive CD8, more than 2% for memory CD4, and around 0.4% for memory CD8.

Using the deep immunoSEQ assay, TCR CDR3 regions were amplified from genomic DNA by multiplex PCR. Extracted genomic DNA from each cell subset was spread evenly across all wells of several immunoSEQ 96-well plates, with each plate serving as a replicate. For sorted subsets, each replicate PCR was loaded with 200 ng genomic DNA, equivalent to 25,000 to 30,000 T cell genomes. The purified libraries were quantified using a Qubit 3.0 fluorometer, sized with a Bioanalyzer 2100, and then quantified again using the KAPA Library Quantification kit. Every immunoSEQ 96-well plate was sequenced on a dedicated single-read 150-cycle Illumina NextSeq 550 flow cell. For the original study's pipeline: Because the immunoSEQ output included only junctional sequences and no quality scores, the filtering could not be the same as the filtering used for full-length reads. To assign V/J genes and CDR3, sequences were annotated against IMGT germline references using PyIR, a Python wrapper for IgBLAST v1.9. Reads with weak V/J assignments (E-value above 1e-6), missing CDR3, stop codons, out-of-frame junctions, or ambiguous translated residues were removed. V3J clonotypes were defined by identical inferred V gene, J gene, and CDR3 amino acid sequence. Percentage overlap between repertoires was computed as shared unique clonotypes divided by the size of the smaller repertoire. Richness of each repertoire was evaluated using RTK rarefaction, the Chao1 estimator, and Recon v2.1 estimates of unobserved clonotypes. OLGA was used to compute generation probabilities for all TCRbeta clonotypes that the gDNA method yielded from a few donors. TCRdb retrieved this table from immuneACCESS and kept in-frame rearrangements only. Not all clones are present; in checked studies, unresolved V genes account for under half, and no reason is known for the remainder. The V and J calls and clone size come from that table; D and trimming were worked out from the DNA. The sample includes around 2.5 million clones, with more than 85% observed a single time. The ten largest make up 0.36% of the sample.

Turning to this clone: Its antigen remains undetermined. No per-base quality is available; no much larger clone lies one base away.

Material: naive CD4+ T cells from PBMCs. Interpreted using the paper, the cell subset or site label stands for: CD45RA+ positively selected. The TCR was taken from a young man in good health. Some clones in this sample may be carry-over from other donors' samples. The chain links TRBV14 with TRBJ1-1; the D gene remains uncertain. This receptor has the CDR3 CASSQAVWGTEAFF. The DNA is as follows: TGTGCCAGCAGCCAAGCAGTGTGGGGCACTGAAGCTTTCTTT.